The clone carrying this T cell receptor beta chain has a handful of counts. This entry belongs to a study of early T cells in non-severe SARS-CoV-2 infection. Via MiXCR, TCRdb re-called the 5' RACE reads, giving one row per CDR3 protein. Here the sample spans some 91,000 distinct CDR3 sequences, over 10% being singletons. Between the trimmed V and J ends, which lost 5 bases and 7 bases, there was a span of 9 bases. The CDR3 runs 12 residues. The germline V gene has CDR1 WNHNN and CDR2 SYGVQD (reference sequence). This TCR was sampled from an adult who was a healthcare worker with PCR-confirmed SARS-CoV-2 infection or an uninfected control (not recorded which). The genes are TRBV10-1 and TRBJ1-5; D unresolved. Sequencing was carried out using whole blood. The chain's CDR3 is CASSTSGQPQHF. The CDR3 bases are TGCGCCAGCAGTACCTCTGGACAGCCCCAGCATTTT.